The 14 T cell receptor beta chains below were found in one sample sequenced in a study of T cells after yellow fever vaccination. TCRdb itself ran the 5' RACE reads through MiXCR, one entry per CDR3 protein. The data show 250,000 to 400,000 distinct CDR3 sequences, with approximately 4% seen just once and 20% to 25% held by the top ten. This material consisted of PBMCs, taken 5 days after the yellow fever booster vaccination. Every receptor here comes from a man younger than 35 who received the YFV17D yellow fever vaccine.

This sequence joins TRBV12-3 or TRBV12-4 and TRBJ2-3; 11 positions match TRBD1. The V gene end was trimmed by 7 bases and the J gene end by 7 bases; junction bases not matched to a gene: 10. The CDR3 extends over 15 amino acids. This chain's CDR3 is CASTETGQGGNTQYF. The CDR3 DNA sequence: TGTGCCAGCACCGAAACGGGACAGGGGGGGAATACGCAGTATTTT.

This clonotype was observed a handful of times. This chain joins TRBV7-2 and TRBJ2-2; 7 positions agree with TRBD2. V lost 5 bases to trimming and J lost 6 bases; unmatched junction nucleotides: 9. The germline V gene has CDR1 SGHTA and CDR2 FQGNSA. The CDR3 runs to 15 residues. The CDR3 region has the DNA TGTGCCAGCAGCGGACATAGCGGGTCGGCCGGGGAGCTGTTTTTT. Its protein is CASSGHSGSAGELFF.

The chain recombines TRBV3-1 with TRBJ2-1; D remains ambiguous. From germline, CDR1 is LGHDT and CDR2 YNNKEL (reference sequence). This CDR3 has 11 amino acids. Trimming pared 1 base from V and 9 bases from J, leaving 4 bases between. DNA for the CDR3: TGTGCCAGCAGCCAAGCTGTTGAGCAGTTCTTC. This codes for CASSQAVEQFF.

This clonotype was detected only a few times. CDR3 residues: CSARDRTAVAAFF. In DNA, the CDR3 is TGCAGTGCTAGAGATCGTACGGCCGTAGCAGCTTTCTTT. V usage is TRBV20-1 and J usage is TRBJ1-1; D is unclear. V shed 0 bases and J shed 10 bases, with 15 bases lying between them. CDR1 and CDR2 (germline): DFQATT, SNEGSKA (reference sequence). CDR3 size: 13 residues.

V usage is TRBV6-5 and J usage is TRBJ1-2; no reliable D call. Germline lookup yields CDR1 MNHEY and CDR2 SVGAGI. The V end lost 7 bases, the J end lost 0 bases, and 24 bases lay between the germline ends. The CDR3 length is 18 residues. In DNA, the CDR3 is TGTGCCAGCATTCCACTCGGGTTTCTGAACGAAGCTAACTATGGCTACACCTTC. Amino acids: CASIPLGFLNEANYGYTF.

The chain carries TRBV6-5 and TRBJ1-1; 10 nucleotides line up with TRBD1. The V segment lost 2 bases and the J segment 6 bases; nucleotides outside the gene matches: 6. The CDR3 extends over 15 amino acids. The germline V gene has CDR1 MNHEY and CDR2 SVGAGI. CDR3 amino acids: CASSYPTGGESEAFF. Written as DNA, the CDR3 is TGTGCCAGCAGTTACCCGACAGGGGGCGAATCTGAAGCTTTCTTT.

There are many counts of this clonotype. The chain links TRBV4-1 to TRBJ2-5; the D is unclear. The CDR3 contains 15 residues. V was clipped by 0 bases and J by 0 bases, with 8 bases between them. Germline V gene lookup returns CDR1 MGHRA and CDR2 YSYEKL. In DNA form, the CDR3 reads TGCGCCAGCAGCCAAGAGCAGCCGTACCAAGAGACCCAGTACTTC. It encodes CASSQEQPYQETQYF.

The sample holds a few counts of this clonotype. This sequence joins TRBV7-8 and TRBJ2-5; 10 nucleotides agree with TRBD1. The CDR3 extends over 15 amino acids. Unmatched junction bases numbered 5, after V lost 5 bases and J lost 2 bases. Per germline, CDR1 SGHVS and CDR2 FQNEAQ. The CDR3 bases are TGTGCCAGCAGCCAAGGGACAGGGGAGCAAGAGACCCAGTACTTC. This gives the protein CASSQGTGEQETQYF.

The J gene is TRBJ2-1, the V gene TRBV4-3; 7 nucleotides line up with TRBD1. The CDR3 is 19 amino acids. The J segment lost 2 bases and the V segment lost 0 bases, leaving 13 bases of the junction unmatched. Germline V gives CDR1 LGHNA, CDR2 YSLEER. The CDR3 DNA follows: TGCGCCAGCAGCCAAGAGATTGGCGGCGCGACAGGGACCTACAATGAGCAGTTCTTC. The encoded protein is CASSQEIGGATGTYNEQFF.

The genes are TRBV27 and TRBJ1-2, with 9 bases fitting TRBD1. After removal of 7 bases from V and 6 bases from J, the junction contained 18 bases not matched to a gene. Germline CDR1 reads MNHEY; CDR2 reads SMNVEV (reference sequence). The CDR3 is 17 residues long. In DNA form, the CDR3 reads TGTGCCAGCAAACAGAGGGGACAGGGACCCCCTTCAGATGGCTACACCTTC. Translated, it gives CASKQRGQGPPSDGYTF.

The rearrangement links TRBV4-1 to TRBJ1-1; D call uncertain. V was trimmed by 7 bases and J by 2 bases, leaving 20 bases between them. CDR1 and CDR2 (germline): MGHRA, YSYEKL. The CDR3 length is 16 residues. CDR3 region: CASTIEGWDTNTEAFF. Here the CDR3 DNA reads TGCGCCAGCACTATAGAGGGCTGGGATACTAACACTGAAGCTTTCTTT.

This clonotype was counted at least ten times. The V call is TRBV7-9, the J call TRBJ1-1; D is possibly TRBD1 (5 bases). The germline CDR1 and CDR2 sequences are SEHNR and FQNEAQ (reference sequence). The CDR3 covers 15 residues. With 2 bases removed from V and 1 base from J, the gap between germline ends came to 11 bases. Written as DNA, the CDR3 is TGTGCCAGCAGCTTATACCGGGACCAGAACACTGAAGCTTTCTTT. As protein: CASSLYRDQNTEAFF.

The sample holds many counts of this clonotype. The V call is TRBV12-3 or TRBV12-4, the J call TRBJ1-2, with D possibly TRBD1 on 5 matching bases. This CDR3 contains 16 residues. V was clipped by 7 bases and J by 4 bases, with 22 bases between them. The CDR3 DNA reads TGTGCCAGCACCGGAGCCGGGACGGCCGGCTCCTATGGCTACACCTTC. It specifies CASTGAGTAGSYGYTF.

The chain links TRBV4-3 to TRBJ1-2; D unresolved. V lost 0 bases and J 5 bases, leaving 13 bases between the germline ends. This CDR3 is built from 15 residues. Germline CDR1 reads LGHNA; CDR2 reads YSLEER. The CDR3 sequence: CASSQEGSLNYGYTF. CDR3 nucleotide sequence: TGCGCCAGCAGCCAAGAGGGCAGCCTCAATTATGGCTACACCTTC.